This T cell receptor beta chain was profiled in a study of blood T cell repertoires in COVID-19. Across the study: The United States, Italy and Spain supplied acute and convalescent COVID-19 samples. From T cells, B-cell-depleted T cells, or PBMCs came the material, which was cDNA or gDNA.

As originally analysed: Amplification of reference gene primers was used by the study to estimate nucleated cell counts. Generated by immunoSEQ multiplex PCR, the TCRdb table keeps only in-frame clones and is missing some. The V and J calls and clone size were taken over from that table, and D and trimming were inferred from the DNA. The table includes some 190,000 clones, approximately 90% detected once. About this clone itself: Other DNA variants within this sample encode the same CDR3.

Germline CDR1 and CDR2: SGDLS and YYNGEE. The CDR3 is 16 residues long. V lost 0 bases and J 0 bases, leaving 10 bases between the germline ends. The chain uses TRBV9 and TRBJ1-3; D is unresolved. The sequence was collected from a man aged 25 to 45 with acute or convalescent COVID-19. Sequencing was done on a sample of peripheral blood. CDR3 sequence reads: CASSVAGRSSGNTIYF. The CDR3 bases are TGTGCCAGCAGCGTAGCGGGGAGGTCCTCTGGAAACACCATATATTTT.